Reported below is one T cell receptor beta chain. Its antigen is as yet unknown. The sample originates from a study of CD8+ T cells in alopecia areata. Study details: Affected scalp percentage gauged treated patients' severity.

The treatment was: oral pan-JAK inhibitor, 5-10 mg twice daily. The germline V and J ends were trimmed by 4 bases and 2 bases, with 11 bases remaining between them. Germline CDR1 SNHLY, CDR2 FYNNEI. This CDR3 spans 14 amino acids. cDNA prepared by RNA extraction and subsequent reverse transcription served as the template for sequencing. Generated by immunoSEQ multiplex PCR, the TCRdb table keeps only in-frame clones and is missing some. Here the sample spans 170,000 or so clones, roughly three fifths being singletons. Findings and limits, study-wide: Tofacitinib significantly decreased scalp clonality and expanded CD8+ clones among top 100. Lesional scalp, especially alopecia totalis/universalis, showed higher clonality than normal scalp. Many expanded lesional clones persisted in scalp and blood during tofacitinib.

The rearrangement uses TRBV2 and TRBJ2-5, with a possible D match to TRBD1 (6 bases). The sequences come from CD8+ T cells sorted from blood, collected at week 24, from a patient treated with tofacitinib. The origin of this receptor is a human donor with alopecia areata. The CDR3 nucleotides read TGTGCCAGCAGTGCTAGGACAGCTCAAGAGACCCAGTACTTC. This codes for CASSARTAQETQYF.